This T cell receptor beta chain was obtained from a study of T cell responses to AZD1222 COVID-19 vaccine. General study findings and limits: The study found vaccine-associated CD4 TCRs spanning spike, dominant at 160-218 and 743-854. Spike-specific TCRs gained breadth and depth after people received two AZD1222 doses. In a largely white British group with more females than males, clonal diversity was possibly underestimated. Only 5 or 6 people who got AZD1222 tested seropositive at baseline.

About this clone: Its antigen is undetermined.

Method: immunoSEQ multiplex PCR; TCRdb's copy keeps in-frame clones and lacks some. The data show about 140,000 clones, with roughly 90% seen just once and about 5.9% held by the top ten. The receptor was derived from an adult in good health. Sequenced here: peripheral blood, sampled on day 0 of AZD1222 vaccination.

In nucleotides, the CDR3 is TGTGCCAGTAGTTCGTCCCGGATGTGGGGAAGCGAGCAGTACTTC. This sequence encodes CASSSSRMWGSEQYF. The chain employs TRBV19 and TRBJ2-7, with D unclear. The length of the CDR3 is 15 residues. The V and J ends lost 5 bases and 6 bases respectively, with 20 bases between them. CDR1 LNHDA and CDR2 SQIVND come from the germline V gene (reference sequence). Variable domain in full (rest from reference TRBV19 and TRBJ2-7): DGGITQSPKYLFRKEGQNVTLSCEQNLNHDAMYWYRQDPGQGLRLIYYSQIVNDFQKGDIAEGYSVSREKKESFPLTVTSAQKNPTAFYLCASSSSRMWGSEQYFGPGTRLTVT.